Given below is one T cell receptor beta chain in context. The entry originates in a study of blood T cells in healthy people across ages. The CDR3 covers 16 residues. Germline CDR1 and CDR2: MNHEY and SMNVEV (reference sequence). After removal of 4 bases from V and 5 bases from J, the junction contained 9 bases not matched to a gene. The use of a sample-barcoded 5' primer and a J-beta primer mix characterized a second PCR of roughly 6 to 12 cycles. TCRdb reanalysed the 5' RACE reads using MiXCR and keeps one entry per CDR3 protein. The table has about a million distinct CDR3 sequences, roughly two fifths seen once.

The TCR originated in a man between 18 and 35 years old in good health. The material sequenced was blood. V is TRBV27 and J is TRBJ2-2, with 8 bases identical to TRBD1. CDR3 region: CASSSFRGRETGELFF. In DNA, the CDR3 is TGTGCCAGCAGTTCTTTCAGGGGGCGAGAAACCGGGGAGCTGTTTTTT.